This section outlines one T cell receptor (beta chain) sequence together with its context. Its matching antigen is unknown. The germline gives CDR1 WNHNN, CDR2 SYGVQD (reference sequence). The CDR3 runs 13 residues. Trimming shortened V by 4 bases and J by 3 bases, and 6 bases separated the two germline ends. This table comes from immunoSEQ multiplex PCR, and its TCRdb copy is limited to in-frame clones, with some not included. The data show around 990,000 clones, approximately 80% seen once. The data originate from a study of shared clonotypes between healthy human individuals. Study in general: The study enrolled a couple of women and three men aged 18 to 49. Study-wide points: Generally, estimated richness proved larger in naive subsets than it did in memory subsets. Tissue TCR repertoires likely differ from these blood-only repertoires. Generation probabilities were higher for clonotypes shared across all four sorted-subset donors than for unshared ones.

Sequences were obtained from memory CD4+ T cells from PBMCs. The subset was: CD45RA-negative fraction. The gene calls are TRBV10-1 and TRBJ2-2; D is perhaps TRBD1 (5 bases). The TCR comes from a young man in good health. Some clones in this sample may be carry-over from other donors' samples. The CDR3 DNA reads TGCGCCAGCAGTGTAGGGGACACCGGGGAGCTGTTTTTT. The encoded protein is CASSVGDTGELFF.